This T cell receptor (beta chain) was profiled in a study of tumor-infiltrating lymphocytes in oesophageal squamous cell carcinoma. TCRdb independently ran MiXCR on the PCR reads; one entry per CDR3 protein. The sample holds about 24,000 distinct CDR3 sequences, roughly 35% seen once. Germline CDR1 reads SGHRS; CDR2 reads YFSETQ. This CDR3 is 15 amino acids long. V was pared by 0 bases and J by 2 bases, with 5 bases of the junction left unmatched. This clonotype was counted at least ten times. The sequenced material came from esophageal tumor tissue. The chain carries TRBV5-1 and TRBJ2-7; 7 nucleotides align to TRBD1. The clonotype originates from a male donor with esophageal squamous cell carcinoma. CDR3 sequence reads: CASSLDPGGTYEQYF. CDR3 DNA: TGCGCCAGCAGCTTGGACCCAGGGGGAACCTACGAGCAGTACTTC.